This record looks at one T cell receptor (beta chain) sequence and its context. Its antigen is not known. These data originate in a study of cytomegalovirus exposure and HLA in healthy donors. With 60 Vbeta and 13 Jbeta primers, the PCR was carried out. Sequenced by immunoSEQ multiplex PCR; TCRdb stores in-frame clones only, minus some. The sample yields 120,000 or so clones, about four fifths seen once. This CDR3 contains 16 residues. V was shortened by 2 bases and J by 1 base, with 11 bases between the two germline ends. The germline V gene encodes CDR1 SNHLY and CDR2 FYNNEI. Healthy bone marrow donors made up the cohort. Study conclusions and caveats: With further analysis later on, most CMV-associated TCR beta chains appeared HLA-restricted.

The sample taken for sequencing was PBMCs. This sequence originates from a female donor in good health and CMV-seropositive. This sequence joins TRBV2 and TRBJ2-2; perhaps TRBD2 as D (6 bases). The chain's CDR3 is CASSESGRGNTGELFF. CDR3 DNA sequence: TGTGCCAGCAGTGAAAGTGGGCGGGGGAACACCGGGGAGCTGTTTTTT. The full variable domain, its missing parts supplied by reference TRBV2 and TRBJ2-2, is EPEVTQTPSHQVTQMGQEVILRCVPISNHLYFYWYRQILGQKVEFLVSFYNNEISEKSEIFDDQFSVERPDGSNFTLKIRSTKLEDSAMYFCASSESGRGNTGELFFGEGSRLTVL.